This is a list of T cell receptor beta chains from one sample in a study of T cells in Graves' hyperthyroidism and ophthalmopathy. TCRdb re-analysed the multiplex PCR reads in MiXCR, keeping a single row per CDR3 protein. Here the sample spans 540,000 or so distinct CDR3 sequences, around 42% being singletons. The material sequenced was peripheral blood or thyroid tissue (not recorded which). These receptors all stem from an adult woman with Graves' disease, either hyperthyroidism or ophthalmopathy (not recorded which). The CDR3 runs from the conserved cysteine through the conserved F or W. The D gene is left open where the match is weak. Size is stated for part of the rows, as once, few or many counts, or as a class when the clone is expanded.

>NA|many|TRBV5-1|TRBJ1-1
TGCGCCAGCAGCTTGGGACTCAACACTGGAGCTTTCTTT
CASSLGLNTGAFF
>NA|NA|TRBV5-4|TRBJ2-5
TGTGCCAGCAGCTTCGGGACATCAAATCAGCCCCAGTACTTC
CASSFGTSNQPQYF
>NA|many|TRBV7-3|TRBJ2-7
TGTGCCAGCAGCTTAGGGAATTTCGACGAGCAGTACTTC
CASSLGNFDEQYF
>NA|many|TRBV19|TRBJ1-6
TGTGCCAGTTCGGGGGGGGCGAGCTCCTATAATTCACCCCTCCACTTT
CASSGGASSYNSPLHF
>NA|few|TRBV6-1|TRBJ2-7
TGTGCCATCAGTGATCCTAGATGGAGCGAGCAGTACTTC
CAISDPRWSEQYF
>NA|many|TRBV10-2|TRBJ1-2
TGCGCCAGCAGTGAGGGACCGAGGGGGTATGGCTACACCTTC
CASSEGPRGYGYTF
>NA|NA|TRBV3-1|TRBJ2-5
TGTGCCAGCAGCCAAGGCGGACTTAGCGGCCAAGAGACCCAGTACTTC
CASSQGGLSGQETQYF
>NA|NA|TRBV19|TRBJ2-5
TGTGCCAGTAGTATTCTCCCTCCGGGAGATGTGGAGACCCAGTACTTC
CASSILPPGDVETQYF
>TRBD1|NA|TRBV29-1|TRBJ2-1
TGCAGCGCCATGGTGGGGACAGGGGGCTTAGGGCAGTTCTTC
CSAMVGTGGLGQFF
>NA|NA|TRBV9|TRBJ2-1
TGTGCCAGCAGCGCCTTTATGACGAATGAGCAGTTCTTC
CASSAFMTNEQFF
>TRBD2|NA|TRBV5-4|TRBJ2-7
TGTGCCAGCAGCTTGGCCGGGACTAGCGACTACGAGCAGTACTTC
CASSLAGTSDYEQYF
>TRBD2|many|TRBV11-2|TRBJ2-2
TGTGCCAGCAGCACCTCGGGGGGACGCACCGGGGAGCTGTTTTTT
CASSTSGGRTGELFF
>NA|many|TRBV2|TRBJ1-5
TGTGCCAGCAAGGGGGTGGGTAGCAATCAGCCCCAGCATTTT
CASKGVGSNQPQHF
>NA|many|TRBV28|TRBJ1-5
TGTGCCTCTAGTCCCGGGGGCCGCAATCAGCCCCAGCATTTT
CASSPGGRNQPQHF
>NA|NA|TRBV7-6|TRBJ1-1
TGTGCCAGCAGCCATGGGACGGGGGGGGACACTGAAGCTTTCTTT
CASSHGTGGDTEAFF
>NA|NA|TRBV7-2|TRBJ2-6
TGTGCCAGCAGCTTAGGACGGGAGGCCAACGTCCTGACTTTC
CASSLGREANVLTF
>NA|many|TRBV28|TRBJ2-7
TGTGCCAGCAGTTTGGTCAACAGCCCCTACGAGCAGTACTTC
CASSLVNSPYEQYF
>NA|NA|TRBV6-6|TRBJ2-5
TGTGCCAGCAGTGATACGGACCAAGAGACCCAGTACTTC
CASSDTDQETQYF
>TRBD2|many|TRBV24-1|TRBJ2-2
TGTGCCACCAGTGAATCGTCGGCTAGCGGCACCGGGGAGCTGTTTTTT
CATSESSASGTGELFF
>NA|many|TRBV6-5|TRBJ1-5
TGTGCCAGCAGTTACTCGATTATAGGCAATCAGCCCCAGCATTTT
CASSYSIIGNQPQHF
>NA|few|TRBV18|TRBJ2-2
TGTGCCAGCTCACCACTCCCGAACACCGGGGAGCTGTTTTTT
CASSPLPNTGELFF
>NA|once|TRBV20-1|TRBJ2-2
TGCAGTGCTAGACAGGTGGTGAACACCGGGGAGCTGTTTTTT
CSARQVVNTGELFF
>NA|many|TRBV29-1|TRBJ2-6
TGCAGCGTTGAAGATGTTGGGGGGGCCAACGTCCTGACTTTC
CSVEDVGGANVLTF
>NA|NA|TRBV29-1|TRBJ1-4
TGCAGCGTTGAACACAGGGACCGTAATGAAAAACTGTTTTTT
CSVEHRDRNEKLFF
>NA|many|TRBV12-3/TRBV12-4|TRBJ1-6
TGTGCCAGCAGTTTCTTGGTGCAGGGTTCACCCCTCCACTTT
CASSFLVQGSPLHF
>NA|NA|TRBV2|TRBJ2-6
TGTGCTAAGGGGGGCCCTGGGGCCAACGTCCTGACTTTC
CAKGGPGANVLTF
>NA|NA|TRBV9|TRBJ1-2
TGTGCCAGCAGCTCCGTCCCCTATGGCTACACCTTC
CASSSVPYGYTF
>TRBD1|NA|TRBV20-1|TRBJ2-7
TGCAGTGCTAGAGATGACCGACAGGGGTTCTCCTACGAGCAGTACTTC
CSARDDRQGFSYEQYF
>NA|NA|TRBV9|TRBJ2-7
TGTGCCAGCAGCTCCCGCCCCGGGGCCTACGAGCAGTACTTC
CASSSRPGAYEQYF
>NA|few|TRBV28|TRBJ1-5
TGTGCCAGCAGTCGATCTCGGGGTAGCAATCAGCCCCAGCATTTT
CASSRSRGSNQPQHF
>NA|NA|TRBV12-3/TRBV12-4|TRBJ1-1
TGTGCCAGCAGTTACGAGGCGACTGGGGCATTCTTT
CASSYEATGAFF
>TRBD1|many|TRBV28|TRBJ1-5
TGTGCCAGCAGTCACAGGGGGCTTGGACAGCCCCAGCATTTT
CASSHRGLGQPQHF
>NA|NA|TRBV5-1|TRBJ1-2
TGCGCCAGCAGGCCTGGTGGGACTGGTCGTGGCTACACCTTC
CASRPGGTGRGYTF
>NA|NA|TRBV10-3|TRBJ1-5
TGTGCCATCAGTGAGGTCCGGCTGAATCAGCCCCAGCATTTT
CAISEVRLNQPQHF
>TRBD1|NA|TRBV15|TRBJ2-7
TGTGCCACCAACCGGGACAGGGCTTCCTACGAGCAGTACTTC
CATNRDRASYEQYF
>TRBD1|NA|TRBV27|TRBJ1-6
TGTGCCAGCAGTTTGGGCGACAGGGCCTCACCCCTCCACTTT
CASSLGDRASPLHF
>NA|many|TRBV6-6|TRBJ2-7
TGTGCCAGCAGTTACGGCGCTGGGGAGCAGTACTTC
CASSYGAGEQYF
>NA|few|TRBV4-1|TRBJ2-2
TGCGCCAGCAGCAAAGGGGTCGGGAGAGCCGGGGAGCTGTTTTTT
CASSKGVGRAGELFF
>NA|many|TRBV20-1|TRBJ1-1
TGCAGTGCTTCAGAGGACGGATACACTGAAGCTTTCTTT
CSASEDGYTEAFF
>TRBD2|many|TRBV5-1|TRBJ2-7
TGCGCCAGCAGGTCCGGGACTAGCGGCTCCTACGAGCAGTACTTC
CASRSGTSGSYEQYF
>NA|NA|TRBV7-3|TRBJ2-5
TGCGCCAGCAGCCTACGTATCGGAGGGACCCAGTACTTC
CASSLRIGGTQYF
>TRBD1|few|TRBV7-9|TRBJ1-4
TGTGCCAGCAGCCTGGGACAGGGGGTCACTAATGAAAAACTGTTTTTT
CASSLGQGVTNEKLFF
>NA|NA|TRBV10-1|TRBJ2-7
TGCGCCAGCAGTGTAGACGGACCCTACGAGCAGTACTTC
CASSVDGPYEQYF
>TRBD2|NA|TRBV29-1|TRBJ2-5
TGCAGCGCCACTAGCGGGGGCCTTGGCGCCCAGTACTTC
CSATSGGLGAQYF
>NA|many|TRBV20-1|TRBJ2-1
TGCAGTGCTTCCCCCCGGGCAGGCGTAGGCCATGAGCAGTTCTTC
CSASPRAGVGHEQFF
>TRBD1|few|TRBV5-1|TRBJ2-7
TGCGCCAGCAGCATAACAGGGGGGAGTTCCTACGAGCAGTACTTC
CASSITGGSSYEQYF
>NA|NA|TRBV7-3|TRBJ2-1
TGTGCCAGCAGCCTAGCGTGGGGCTCCTACAATGAGCAGTTCTTC
CASSLAWGSYNEQFF
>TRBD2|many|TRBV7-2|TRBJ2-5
TGTGCCAGCAGCTCGACTAGCCTGGGAGCTGAGACCCAGTACTTC
CASSSTSLGAETQYF
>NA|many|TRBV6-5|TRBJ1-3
TGTGCCAGCAGTCGGCAGACCCGGGAGAGTAACACCATATATTTT
CASSRQTRESNTIYF
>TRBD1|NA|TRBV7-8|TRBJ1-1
TGTGCCAGCAGCTTAGAAGCGGACAGGGAGGGGAGCACTGAGGCTTTCTTT
CASSLEADREGSTEAFF
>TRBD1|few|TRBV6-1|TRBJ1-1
TGTGCCAGTGTTCCAGGGGGGACGAACACTGAAGCTTTCTTT
CASVPGGTNTEAFF
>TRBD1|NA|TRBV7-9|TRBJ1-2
TGTGCCTGGAGTGGACAGGGGTGGCATGGCTACACCTTC
CAWSGQGWHGYTF
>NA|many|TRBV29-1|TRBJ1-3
TGCAGCGTTCTTAAGGGTAACACCATATATTTT
CSVLKGNTIYF
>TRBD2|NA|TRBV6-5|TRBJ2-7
TGTGCAAGCGGGGGGCGGGAGTCCTACGAGCAGTACTTC
CASGGRESYEQYF
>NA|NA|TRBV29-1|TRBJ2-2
TGCAGCGTTGCGGTAGGGGGGACCGGGGAGCTGTTTTTT
CSVAVGGTGELFF